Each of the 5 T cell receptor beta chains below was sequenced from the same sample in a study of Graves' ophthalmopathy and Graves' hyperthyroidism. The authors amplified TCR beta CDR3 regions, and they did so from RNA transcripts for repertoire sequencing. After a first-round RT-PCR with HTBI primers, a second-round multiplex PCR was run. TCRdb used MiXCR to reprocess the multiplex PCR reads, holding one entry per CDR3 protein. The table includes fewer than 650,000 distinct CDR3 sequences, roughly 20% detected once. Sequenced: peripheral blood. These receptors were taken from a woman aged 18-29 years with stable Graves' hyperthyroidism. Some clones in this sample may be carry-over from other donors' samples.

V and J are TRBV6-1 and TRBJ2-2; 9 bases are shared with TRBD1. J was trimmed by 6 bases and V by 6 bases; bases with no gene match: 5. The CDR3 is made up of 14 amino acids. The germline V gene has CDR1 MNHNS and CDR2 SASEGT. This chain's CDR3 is CASSPGQGSGELFF. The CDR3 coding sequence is TGTGCCAGCAGCCCGGGACAGGGTTCCGGGGAGCTGTTTTTT.

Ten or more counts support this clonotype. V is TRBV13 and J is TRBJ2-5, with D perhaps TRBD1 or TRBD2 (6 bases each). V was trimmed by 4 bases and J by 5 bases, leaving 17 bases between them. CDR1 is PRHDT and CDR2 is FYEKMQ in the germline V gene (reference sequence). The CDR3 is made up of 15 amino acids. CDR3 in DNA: TGTGCCAGCAGCTCGCAGACTAGGGGGATCGAGACCCAGTACTTC. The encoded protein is CASSSQTRGIETQYF.

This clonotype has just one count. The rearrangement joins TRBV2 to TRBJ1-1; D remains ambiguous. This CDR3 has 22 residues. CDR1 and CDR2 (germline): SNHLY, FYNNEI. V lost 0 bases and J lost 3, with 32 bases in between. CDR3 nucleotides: TGTGCCAGCAGTGAAGCGCTGACTCATCGGTGGTCGTATGTCCCCCCTGACACTGAAGCTTTCTTT. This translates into CASSEALTHRWSYVPPDTEAFF. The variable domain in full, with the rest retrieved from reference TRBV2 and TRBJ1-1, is EPEVTQTPSHQVTQMGQEVILRCVPISNHLYFYWYRQILGQKVEFLVSFYNNEISEKSEIFDDQFSVERPDGSNFTLKIRSTKLEDSAMYFCASSEALTHRWSYVPPDTEAFFGQGTRLTVV.

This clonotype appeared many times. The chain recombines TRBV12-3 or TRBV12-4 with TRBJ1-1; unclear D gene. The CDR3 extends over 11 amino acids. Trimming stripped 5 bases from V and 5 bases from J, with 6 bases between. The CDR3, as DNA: TGTGCCAGCAGTCGGAGTACTGAAGCTTTCTTT. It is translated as CASSRSTEAFF.

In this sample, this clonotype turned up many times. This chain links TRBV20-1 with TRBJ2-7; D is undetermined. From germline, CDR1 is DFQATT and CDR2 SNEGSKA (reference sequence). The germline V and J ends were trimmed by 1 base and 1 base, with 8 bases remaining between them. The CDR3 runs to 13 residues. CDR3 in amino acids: CSARAPSSYEQYF. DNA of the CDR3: TGCAGTGCTAGAGCCCCCTCGTCCTACGAGCAGTACTTC.